A selection of T cell receptor beta chains follows, all from one sample in a study of beta chain features in type 1 diabetes. TCRdb's table, derived via immunoSEQ multiplex PCR, lists solely in-frame clones and lacks some. The table records approximately 150,000 clones, roughly a tenth of them present only once. Sequencing was carried out using naive CD4+ T cells from blood. The receptors come from a man aged 18 to 30 in good health. Both conserved end residues are part of each CDR3. D genes are given only for firm matches. The size field is filled for only some rows; it gives once, few, many or a size class.

size	J	D	V	DNA	CDR3
few	TRBJ2-1	TRBD2	TRBV5-1	TGCGCCAGCAGCTTGATGGTCTCGGGACTAGCGGGGGTTTACAATGAGCAGTTCTTC	CASSLMVSGLAGVYNEQFF
few	TRBJ2-5	NA	TRBV6-5	TGTGCCAGCAGCCGTGGTTCGGGGGAGACCCAGTACTTC	CASSRGSGETQYF
few	TRBJ1-5	NA	TRBV30	TGTGCCTGGAGTGGCCGACAGGCAAATCAGCCCCAGCATTTT	CAWSGRQANQPQHF
NA	TRBJ1-3	NA	TRBV2	TGTGCCAGCGGACTTTCCGGAAACACCATATATTTT	CASGLSGNTIYF
few	TRBJ1-1	NA	TRBV12-5	TGTGCTAGTGGTAGAGAGATCACTGAAGCTTTCTTT	CASGREITEAFF
few	TRBJ2-5	NA	TRBV19	TGTGCCAGTAGCCCCCAGGGGCAGGGCGTAGAGACCCAGTACTTC	CASSPQGQGVETQYF
NA	TRBJ2-1	NA	TRBV5-1	TGCGCCAGCAGCTTGGCCCCATTGGAGTCCTACAATGAGCAGTTCTTC	CASSLAPLESYNEQFF
NA	TRBJ1-5	NA	TRBV19	TGTGCCAGTAGTATGGCGGGGGGCAATCAGCCCCAGCATTTT	CASSMAGGNQPQHF
few	TRBJ2-7	TRBD1	TRBV5-1	TGCGCCAGCAGCTTGGGTTTAGGGGGCGTCTTCTACGAGCAGTACTTC	CASSLGLGGVFYEQYF
NA	TRBJ2-3	TRBD2	TRBV7-3	TGTGCCAGCAGCCGGACTAGCGGGGGAAGCACAGATACGCAGTATTTT	CASSRTSGGSTDTQYF
NA	TRBJ2-1	NA	TRBV5-4	TGTGCCAGCAGCTTGGGTTGGCGGTCCAATGAGCAGTTCTTC	CASSLGWRSNEQFF
NA	TRBJ2-5	NA	TRBV7-2	TGTGCCAGCAGCTTGTGGGGGGGCCGGGAGACCCAGTACTTC	CASSLWGGRETQYF
NA	TRBJ1-2	TRBD1	TRBV19	TGTGCCAGTAGTAGGAAGGACAGGGGGCATTTTCCCTATGGCTACACCTTC	CASSRKDRGHFPYGYTF
few	TRBJ2-5	NA	TRBV5-1	TGCGCCAGCAGCTTGGTTCCGGGGGAGGAGACCCAGTACTTC	CASSLVPGEETQYF
few	TRBJ2-3	TRBD2	TRBV16	TGTGCCAGCAGTAACCATCTAGCGGGAATCACAGATACGCAGTATTTT	CASSNHLAGITDTQYF
NA	TRBJ2-5	NA	TRBV7-9	TGTGCCAGCGGCCCGGAGGAGACCCAGTACTTC	CASGPEETQYF
few	TRBJ2-7	NA	TRBV5-1	TGCGCCAGCCGACCGGGCGGGGTAGACTACGAGCAGTACTTC	CASRPGGVDYEQYF
many	TRBJ2-7	NA	TRBV4-3	TGCGCCAGCAGCCAAGATGACGGGGGAGTCTACGAGCAGTACTTC	CASSQDDGGVYEQYF
few	TRBJ1-4	NA	TRBV30	TGTGCCTGGAGTGTACAAGTTCATAATGAAAAACTGTTTTTT	CAWSVQVHNEKLFF
NA	TRBJ2-7	TRBD1	TRBV9	TGTGCCAGCAGCGTAGCAGGGGGCCGATCCTACGAGCAGTACTTC	CASSVAGGRSYEQYF
NA	TRBJ1-2	TRBD1	TRBV6-6	TGTGCCAGCAACCCGGGGGGACAGGGTGGCTATGGCTACACCTTC	CASNPGGQGGYGYTF
NA	TRBJ1-3	NA	TRBV18	TGTGCCAGCTCACCACCGCGGGGATCGGGAAACACCATATATTTT	CASSPPRGSGNTIYF
NA	TRBJ1-2	NA	TRBV27	TGTGCCAGCAGTTTTGACAAAAACTATGGCTACACCTTC	CASSFDKNYGYTF
few	TRBJ2-7	TRBD2	TRBV27	TGTGCCAGCCGTCTCGGCGGGGGGGCGGGCGAGCAGTACTTC	CASRLGGGAGEQYF
few	TRBJ1-5	TRBD1	TRBV7-9	TGTGCCAGCAGCTTAATGGGACAGGATAATCAGCCCCAGCATTTT	CASSLMGQDNQPQHF
NA	TRBJ1-2	NA	TRBV12-1	TGTGCCAGCAGCCGAGGCCCTGGAGGGCACTATGGCTACACCTTC	CASSRGPGGHYGYTF
NA	TRBJ2-7	NA	TRBV5-8	TGTGCCAGCAGTTCCGGTTTGCATTCCTACGAGCAGTACTTC	CASSSGLHSYEQYF
NA	TRBJ1-4	NA	TRBV19	TGTGCCACTAAGGGAGCAACTAATGAAAAACTGTTTTTT	CATKGATNEKLFF
few	TRBJ2-7	TRBD1	TRBV6-6	TGTGCCAGCAGTTATTCCGGGACAGGAACCTACGAGCAGTACTTC	CASSYSGTGTYEQYF
NA	TRBJ2-3	NA	TRBV6-4	TGTGCCAGCAGGCACCGGGACATGAACACAGATACGCAGTATTTT	CASRHRDMNTDTQYF
NA	TRBJ1-6	TRBD1	TRBV5-1	TGCGCCAGCAGCCCGGACGGACAGGGCGGTTCACCCCTCCACTTT	CASSPDGQGGSPLHF
NA	TRBJ1-5	TRBD1	TRBV28	TGTGCCAGCAGTTCTGGACAGGGGCCGCCCCAGCATTTT	CASSSGQGPPQHF